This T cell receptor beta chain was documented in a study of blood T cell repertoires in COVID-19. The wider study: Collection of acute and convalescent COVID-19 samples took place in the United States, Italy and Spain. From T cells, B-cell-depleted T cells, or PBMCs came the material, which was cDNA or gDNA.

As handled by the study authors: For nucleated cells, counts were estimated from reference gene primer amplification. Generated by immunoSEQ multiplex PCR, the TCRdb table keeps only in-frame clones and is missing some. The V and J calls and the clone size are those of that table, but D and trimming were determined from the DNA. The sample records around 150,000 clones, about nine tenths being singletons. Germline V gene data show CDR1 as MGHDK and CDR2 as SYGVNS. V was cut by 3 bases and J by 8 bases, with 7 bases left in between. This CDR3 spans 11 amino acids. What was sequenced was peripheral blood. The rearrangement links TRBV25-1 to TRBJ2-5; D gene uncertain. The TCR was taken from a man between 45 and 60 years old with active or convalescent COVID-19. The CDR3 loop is CASSDVLTQYF. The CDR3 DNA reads TGTGCCAGCAGTGATGTACTTACCCAGTACTTC.